A single sample gave rise to the 4 T cell receptor beta chains below, sequenced in a study of shared clonotypes between healthy human individuals (dated by TCRdb to 2018 to 2021). The library was prepared using the immunoSEQ multiplex PCR assay. In TCRdb, the immuneACCESS table is reduced to in-frame sequences with V and J assigned. These tables do not hold every clone; where another copy was compared, an unresolved V gene accounts for under half, and the others remain unexplained. The sample includes 850,000 to 1,200,000 clones, with around 76% observed a single time. Approximately 1.3% of the sample rests with the top ten. What was sequenced was memory CD4+ T cells sorted from blood. This specimen's cell subset or site label, per the study, means: CD45RA-negative fraction. The receptors derive from a young man in good health.

CDR3 nucleotide sequence: TGTGCCTGGAGCACCGGGAGGGGGCGTATCTACGAGCAGTACTTC. Translation: CAWSTGRGRIYEQYF. V and J are TRBV30 and TRBJ2-7; D possibly corresponds to TRBD2 (8 bases). The ends were cut back, 3 bases at V and 3 bases at J, with 18 bases in the middle. This CDR3 comprises 15 residues. Germline V gene lookup returns CDR1 GTSNPN and CDR2 SVGIG (reference sequence).

This chain uses TRBV9 with TRBJ2-5, with 7 positions matching TRBD1. The CDR3 consists of 16 residues. V trimming: 4 bases; J trimming: 2 bases; junction bases outside the gene matches: 11. CDR1 SGDLS and CDR2 YYNGEE come from the germline V gene. CDR3 DNA sequence: TGTGCCAGCAGCCCTCGTGGGAGACAGGGACAAGAGACCCAGTACTTC. It yields the protein CASSPRGRQGQETQYF.

This rearrangement joins TRBV6-5 to TRBJ2-3; 8 bases agree with TRBD2. The germline V gene has CDR1 MNHEY and CDR2 SVGAGI. This CDR3 has 15 residues. Trimming removed 5 bases from V and 2 bases from J; junction bases left unmatched: 6. This CDR3 reads CASSKQRGNTDTQYF. The CDR3 DNA follows: TGTGCCAGCAGTAAACAGCGGGGGAACACAGATACGCAGTATTTT.

In its sample, this clone was seen a few times. The V gene is TRBV5-4, the J gene TRBJ2-3; no definite D call. The CDR3 is 13 residues long. CDR1 and CDR2 (germline): SGHNT, YYREEE (reference sequence). The V and J ends lost 1 base and 5 bases respectively, with 8 bases between them. As DNA, the CDR3 is TGTGCCAGCAGCTTGTCCGCGCGAGATACGCAGTATTTT. Its translation is CASSLSARDTQYF.